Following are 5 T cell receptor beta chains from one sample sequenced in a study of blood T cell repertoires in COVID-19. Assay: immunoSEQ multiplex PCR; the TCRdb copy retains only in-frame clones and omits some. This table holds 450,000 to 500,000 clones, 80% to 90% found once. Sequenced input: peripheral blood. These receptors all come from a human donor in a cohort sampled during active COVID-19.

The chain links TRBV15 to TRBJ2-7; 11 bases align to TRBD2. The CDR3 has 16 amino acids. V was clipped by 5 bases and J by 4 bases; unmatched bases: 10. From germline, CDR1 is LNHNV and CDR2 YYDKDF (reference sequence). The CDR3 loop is CATSLPGGLAEYEQYF. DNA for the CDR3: TGTGCCACCAGCCTACCCGGGGGACTAGCGGAGTACGAGCAGTACTTC.

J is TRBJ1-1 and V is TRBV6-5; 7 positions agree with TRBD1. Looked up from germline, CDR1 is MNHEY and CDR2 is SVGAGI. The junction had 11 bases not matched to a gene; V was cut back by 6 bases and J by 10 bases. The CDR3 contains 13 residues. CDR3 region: CASSPPGQRRAFF. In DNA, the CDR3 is TGTGCCAGCAGCCCACCGGGACAGAGAAGAGCTTTCTTT.

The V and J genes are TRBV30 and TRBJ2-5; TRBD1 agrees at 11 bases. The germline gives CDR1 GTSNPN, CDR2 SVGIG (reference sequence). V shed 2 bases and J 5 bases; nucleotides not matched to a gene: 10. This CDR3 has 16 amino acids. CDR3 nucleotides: TGTGCCTGGAGTCCCCGCCGGGACAGGGGGAAGGAGACCCAGTACTTC. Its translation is CAWSPRRDRGKETQYF.

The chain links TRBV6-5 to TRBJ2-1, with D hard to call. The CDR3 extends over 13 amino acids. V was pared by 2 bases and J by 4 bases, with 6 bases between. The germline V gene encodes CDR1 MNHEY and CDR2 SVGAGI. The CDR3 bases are TGTGCCAGCAGTTACACGGGTTACAATGAGCAGTTCTTC. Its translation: CASSYTGYNEQFF.

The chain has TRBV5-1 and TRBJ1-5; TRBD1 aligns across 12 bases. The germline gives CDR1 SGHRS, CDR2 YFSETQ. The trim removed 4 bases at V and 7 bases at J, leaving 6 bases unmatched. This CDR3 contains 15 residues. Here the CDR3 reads CASSPGQGAGQPQHF. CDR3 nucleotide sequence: TGCGCCAGCAGCCCGGGACAGGGGGCAGGGCAGCCCCAGCATTTT.